This T cell receptor (beta chain) originates from a study of T-cell reconstitution after alpha-beta-depleted transplantation in children. Per the germline V gene, CDR1 is DFQATT and CDR2 is SNEGSKA (reference sequence). V dropped 4 bases and J dropped 2; count of bases not matched to a gene: 4. The length of the CDR3 is 15 residues. Unique molecular identifiers were incorporated when the TCRbeta library was constructed. TCRdb re-called the PCR reads through MiXCR, storing one row per CDR3 protein. The sample yields roughly 100,000 distinct CDR3 sequences, around 5.9% seen once. Findings of the study overall: T-cell counts and diversity at one year following transplant were attributed mainly to newly produced T cells.

This clonotype showed up just a few times. The antigen is not known. This receptor was taken from a female patient between 2 and 15 years old who had a stem cell transplant for Fanconi anemia, so the T cells may come from the graft donor. Sequencing used PBMCs, mostly from graft donor cells, obtained 60 days after TCRalphabeta/CD19-depleted stem cell transplant. V usage is TRBV20-1 and J usage is TRBJ2-1; 11 bases match TRBD1. CDR3 coding DNA: TGCAGTGCTAATCCGGGACAGGGGGCCTACAATGAGCAGTTCTTC. As protein: CSANPGQGAYNEQFF.